This T cell receptor beta chain stems from a study of vaccination and CD4 T cells after COVID-19. Study context: Overlapping spike pools from SARS-CoV-2 and HCoV-NL63, HCoV-OC43 and HCoV-229E served as culture stimuli. Controls used CEFX viral epitopes (positive), HIV-1 Nef peptides (negative), or no peptide.

Oncomine TCR Beta short-read sequencing was applied to DNA from cultured CD4+ T cells. The template was genomic DNA from cultured CD4+ T cells. TCRdb re-derived calls from the PCR reads in MiXCR, one entry per CDR3 protein. Here the sample spans 9,900 or so distinct CDR3 sequences, around 30% being singletons. The CDR3 is 19 residues long. J lost 1 base, V lost 2 bases, and 8 bases had no gene match. CDR1 and CDR2 from the germline V gene are MNHEY and SVGEGT. This clonotype has a handful of counts. Antigen unknown. As to treatment: approximately nine-day PBMC culture with coronavirus spike peptide pools or control peptides (ViraFEST assay). CD4+ T lymphocytes from the unexposed donor were collected before the COVID-19 pandemic (2011-2018). Using peptide pools, antigen-specific T cells were expanded in ViraFEST before TCRs were sequenced. The medium had half its volume replaced with fresh IL-2 medium on days 3 and 7.

What was sequenced was CD4+ T cells from blood, cultured in vitro. The J gene is TRBJ2-3, the V gene TRBV6-2 or TRBV6-3; 14 bases fit TRBD2. The TCR originated in a human donor in good health. CDR3 residues: CASSYIGTSGRGGTDTQYF. The DNA for the CDR3 is TGTGCCAGCAGTTACATCGGGACTAGCGGGAGAGGAGGCACAGATACGCAGTATTTT.